The clone carrying this T cell receptor beta chain has a count of ten or more. Its specificity is unknown. With approximately 500 ng total RNA as template and a constant-region primer, TCR beta cDNA was made. Nested multiplex PCR, run for three rounds with slightly modified ARM-PCR, yielded TCR beta libraries. Forward primers for TRBV1-TRBV30 and a C-beta reverse primer served the first two PCR rounds, at 10 cycles each. Via MiXCR, TCRdb re-called the multiplex PCR reads, giving one row per CDR3 protein. In the table there are 80,000 to 100,000 distinct CDR3 sequences, 68% of which are singletons. This entry belongs to a study of tumor-infiltrating lymphocytes in primary liver carcinoma. Study-wide results and limits: Significantly larger top-250-clone fractions were found in tumors than in blood (p = 0.039).

Taking about 18-32 mg of unsorted bulk tissue, the authors co-extracted RNA and DNA. Surgeons resected the patients' primary liver carcinomas. V was trimmed by 1 base and J by 0 bases, leaving 7 bases between them. CDR1 and CDR2 from the germline V gene are MNHEY and SVGEGT. The CDR3 extends over 15 amino acids. Sequenced sample: tumor-adjacent normal liver tissue. This chain uses TRBV6-2 or TRBV6-3 with TRBJ1-5; tentatively, D is TRBD1 (6 bases). The TCR was taken from a man aged 40-49 years with primary liver carcinoma and hepatitis B virus infection. CDR3 loop: CASSYLGGSNQPQHF. The CDR3 DNA sequence: TGTGCCAGCAGTTACTTAGGGGGTAGCAATCAGCCCCAGCATTTT.